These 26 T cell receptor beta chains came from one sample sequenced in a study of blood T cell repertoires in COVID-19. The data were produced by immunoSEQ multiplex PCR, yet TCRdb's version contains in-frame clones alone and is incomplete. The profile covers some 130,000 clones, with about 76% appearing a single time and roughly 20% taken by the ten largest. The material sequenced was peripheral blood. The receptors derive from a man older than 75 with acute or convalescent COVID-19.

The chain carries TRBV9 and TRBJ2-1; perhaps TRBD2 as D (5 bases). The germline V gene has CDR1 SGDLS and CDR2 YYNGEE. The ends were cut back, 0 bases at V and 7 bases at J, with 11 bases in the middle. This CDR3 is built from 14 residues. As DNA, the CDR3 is TGTGCCAGCAGCGTAGAGTTAGCGCGGAATGAGCAGTTCTTC. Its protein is CASSVELARNEQFF.

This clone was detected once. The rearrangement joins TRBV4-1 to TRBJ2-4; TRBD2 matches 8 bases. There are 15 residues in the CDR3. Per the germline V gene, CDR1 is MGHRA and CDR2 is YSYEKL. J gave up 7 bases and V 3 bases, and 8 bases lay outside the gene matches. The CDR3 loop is CASSQNREGWNIQYF. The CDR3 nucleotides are TGCGCCAGCAGCCAGAACCGGGAGGGCTGGAACATTCAGTACTTC.

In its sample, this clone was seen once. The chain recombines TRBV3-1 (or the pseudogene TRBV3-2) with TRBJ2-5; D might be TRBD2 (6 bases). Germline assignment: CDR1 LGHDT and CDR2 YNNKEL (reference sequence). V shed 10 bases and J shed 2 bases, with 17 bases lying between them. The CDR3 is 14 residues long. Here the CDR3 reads CATSGLGVQETQYF. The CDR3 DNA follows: TGTGCCACATCGGGACTCGGAGTACAAGAGACCCAGTACTTC.

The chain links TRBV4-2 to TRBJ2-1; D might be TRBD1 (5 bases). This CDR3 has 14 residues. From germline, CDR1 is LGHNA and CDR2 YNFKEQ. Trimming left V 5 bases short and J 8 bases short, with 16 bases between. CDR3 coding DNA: TGTGCCAGCAGCTCCCAGACCTGGACATATGAGCAGTTCTTC. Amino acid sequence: CASSSQTWTYEQFF.

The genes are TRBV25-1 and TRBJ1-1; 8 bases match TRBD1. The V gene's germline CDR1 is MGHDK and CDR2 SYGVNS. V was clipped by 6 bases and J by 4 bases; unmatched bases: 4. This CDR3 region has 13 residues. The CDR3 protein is CASRATGGTEAFF. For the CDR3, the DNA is TGTGCCAGCAGGGCCACAGGGGGCACTGAAGCTTTCTTT.

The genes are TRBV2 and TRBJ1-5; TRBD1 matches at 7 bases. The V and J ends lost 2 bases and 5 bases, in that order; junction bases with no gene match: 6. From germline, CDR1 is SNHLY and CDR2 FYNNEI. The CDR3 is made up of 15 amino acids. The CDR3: CASSEFGQAYQPQHF. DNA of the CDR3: TGTGCCAGCAGTGAATTTGGACAGGCCTATCAGCCCCAGCATTTT.

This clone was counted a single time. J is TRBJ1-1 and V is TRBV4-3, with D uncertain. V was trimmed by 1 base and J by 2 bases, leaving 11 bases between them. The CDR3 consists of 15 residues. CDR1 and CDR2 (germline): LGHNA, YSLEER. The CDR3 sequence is CASSQVPYRNTEAFF. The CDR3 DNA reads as TGCGCCAGCAGCCAAGTCCCCTACAGAAACACTGAAGCTTTCTTT.

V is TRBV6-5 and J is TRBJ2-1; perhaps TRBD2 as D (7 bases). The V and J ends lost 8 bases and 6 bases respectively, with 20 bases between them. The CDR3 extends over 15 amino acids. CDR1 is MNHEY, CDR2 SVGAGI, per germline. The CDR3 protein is CASYSPRGGSNEQFF. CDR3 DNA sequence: TGTGCCAGCTATAGCCCCAGGGGAGGGTCCAATGAGCAGTTCTTC.

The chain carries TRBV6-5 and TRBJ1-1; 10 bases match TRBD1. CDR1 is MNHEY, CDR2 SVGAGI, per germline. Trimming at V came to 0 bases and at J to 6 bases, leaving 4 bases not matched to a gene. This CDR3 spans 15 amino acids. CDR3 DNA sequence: TGTGCCAGCAGTTACTCCGGGACAGGGGTTTCTGAAGCTTTCTTT. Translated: CASSYSGTGVSEAFF.

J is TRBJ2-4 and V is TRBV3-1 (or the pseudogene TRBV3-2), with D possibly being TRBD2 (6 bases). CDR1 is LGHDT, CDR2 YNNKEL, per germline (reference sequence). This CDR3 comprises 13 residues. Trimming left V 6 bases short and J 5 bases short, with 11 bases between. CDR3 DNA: TGTGCCAGCAGTAGACTAGGGGAAAACATTCAGTACTTC. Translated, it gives CASSRLGENIQYF.

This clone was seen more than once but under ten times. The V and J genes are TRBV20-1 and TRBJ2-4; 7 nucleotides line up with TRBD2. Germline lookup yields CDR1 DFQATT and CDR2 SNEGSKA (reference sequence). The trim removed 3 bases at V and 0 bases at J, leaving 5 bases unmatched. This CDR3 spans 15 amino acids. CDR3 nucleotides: TGCAGTGCTAGTGGCCTAGCGGTAGCCAAAAACATTCAGTACTTC. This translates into CSASGLAVAKNIQYF.

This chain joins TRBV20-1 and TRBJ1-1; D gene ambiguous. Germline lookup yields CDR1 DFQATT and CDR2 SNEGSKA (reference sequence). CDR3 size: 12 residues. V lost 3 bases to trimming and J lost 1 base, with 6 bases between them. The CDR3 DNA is TGCAGTGCTAGTCGACAGAACACTGAAGCTTTCTTT. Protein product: CSASRQNTEAFF.

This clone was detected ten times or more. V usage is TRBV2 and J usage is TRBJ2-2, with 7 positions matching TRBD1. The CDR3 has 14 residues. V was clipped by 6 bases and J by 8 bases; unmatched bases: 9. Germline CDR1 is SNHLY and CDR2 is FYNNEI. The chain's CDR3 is CASSTYPDRGELFF. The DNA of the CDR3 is TGTGCCAGCAGCACCTATCCGGACAGGGGGGAGCTGTTTTTT.

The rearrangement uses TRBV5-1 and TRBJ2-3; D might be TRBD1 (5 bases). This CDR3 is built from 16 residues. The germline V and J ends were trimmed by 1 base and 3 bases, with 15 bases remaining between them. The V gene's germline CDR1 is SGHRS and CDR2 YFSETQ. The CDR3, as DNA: TGCGCCAGCAGCTTGCAGGGCCAGGGTCGGACAGATACGCAGTATTTT. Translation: CASSLQGQGRTDTQYF.

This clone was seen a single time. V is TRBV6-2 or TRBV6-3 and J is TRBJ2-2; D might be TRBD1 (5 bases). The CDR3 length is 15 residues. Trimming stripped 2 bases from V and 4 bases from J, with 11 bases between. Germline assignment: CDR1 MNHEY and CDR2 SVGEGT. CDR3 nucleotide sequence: TGTGCCAGCAGTTACGGGGCTGAGGCCACCGGGGAGCTGTTTTTT. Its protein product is CASSYGAEATGELFF.

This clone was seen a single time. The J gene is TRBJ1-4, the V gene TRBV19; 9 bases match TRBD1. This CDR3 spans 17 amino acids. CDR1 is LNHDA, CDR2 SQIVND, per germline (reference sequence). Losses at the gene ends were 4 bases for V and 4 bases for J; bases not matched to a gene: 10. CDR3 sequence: CASSTGTGKGDNEKLFF. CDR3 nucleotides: TGTGCCAGTAGTACCGGGACAGGGAAGGGGGATAATGAAAAACTGTTTTTT.

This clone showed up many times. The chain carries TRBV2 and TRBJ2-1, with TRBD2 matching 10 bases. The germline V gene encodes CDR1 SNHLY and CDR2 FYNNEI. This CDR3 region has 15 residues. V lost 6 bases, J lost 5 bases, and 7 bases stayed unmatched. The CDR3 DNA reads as TGTGCCAGCAGCCTCGGACTAGCGGTGAACAATGAGCAGTTCTTC. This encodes CASSLGLAVNNEQFF. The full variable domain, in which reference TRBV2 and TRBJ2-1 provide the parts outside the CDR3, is EPEVTQTPSHQVTQMGQEVILRCVPISNHLYFYWYRQILGQKVEFLVSFYNNEISEKSEIFDDQFSVERPDGSNFTLKIRSTKLEDSAMYFCASSLGLAVNNEQFFGPGTRLTVL.

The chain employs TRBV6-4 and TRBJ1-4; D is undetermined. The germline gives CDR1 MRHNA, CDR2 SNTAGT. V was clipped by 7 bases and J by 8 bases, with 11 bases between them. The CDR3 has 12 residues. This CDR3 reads CASTSRGEKLFF. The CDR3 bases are TGTGCCAGCACTTCTCGAGGGGAAAAACTGTTTTTT.

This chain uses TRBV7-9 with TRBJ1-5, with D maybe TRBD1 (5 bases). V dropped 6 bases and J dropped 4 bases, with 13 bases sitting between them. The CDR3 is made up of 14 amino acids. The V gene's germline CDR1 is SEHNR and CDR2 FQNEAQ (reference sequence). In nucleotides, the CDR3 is TGTGCCAGCAGAAACTGGACACATAATCAGCCCCAGCATTTT. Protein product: CASRNWTHNQPQHF.

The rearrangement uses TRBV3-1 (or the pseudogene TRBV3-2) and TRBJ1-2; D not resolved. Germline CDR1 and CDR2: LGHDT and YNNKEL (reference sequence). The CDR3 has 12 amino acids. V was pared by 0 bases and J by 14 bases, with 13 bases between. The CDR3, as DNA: TGTGCCAGCAGCCAAGAAAGGATTGGGAGGACCTTC. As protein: CASSQERIGRTF.

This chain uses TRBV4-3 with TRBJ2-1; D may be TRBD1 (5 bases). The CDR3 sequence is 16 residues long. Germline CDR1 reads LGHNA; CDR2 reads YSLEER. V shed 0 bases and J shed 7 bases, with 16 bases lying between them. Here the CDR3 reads CASSQDSAGYWNEQFF. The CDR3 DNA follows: TGCGCCAGCAGCCAAGACTCGGCAGGGTATTGGAATGAGCAGTTCTTC.

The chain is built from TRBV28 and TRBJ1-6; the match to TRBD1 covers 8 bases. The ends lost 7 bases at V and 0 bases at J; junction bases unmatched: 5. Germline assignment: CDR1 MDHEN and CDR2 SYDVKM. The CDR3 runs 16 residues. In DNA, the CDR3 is TGTGCCAGCAAATCAGGGGGCGGCTCCTATAATTCACCCCTCCACTTT. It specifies CASKSGGGSYNSPLHF.

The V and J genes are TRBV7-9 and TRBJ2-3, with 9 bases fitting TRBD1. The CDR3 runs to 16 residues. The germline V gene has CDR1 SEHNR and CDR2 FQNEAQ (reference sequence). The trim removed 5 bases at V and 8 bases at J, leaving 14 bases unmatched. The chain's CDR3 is CASSAAGGTGLVTQYF. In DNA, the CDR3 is TGTGCCAGCAGCGCAGCCGGGGGGACAGGGCTGGTTACGCAGTATTTT.

The CDR3, as DNA: TGTGCCAGCACCCAAAGGCGGCAGAACACTGAAGCTTTCTTT. Its protein product is CASTQRRQNTEAFF. The chain links TRBV6-5 to TRBJ1-1, with D unresolved. Germline assignment: CDR1 MNHEY and CDR2 SVGAGI. This CDR3 is 14 amino acids long. V gave up 7 bases and J gave up 1 base, with 13 bases separating them.

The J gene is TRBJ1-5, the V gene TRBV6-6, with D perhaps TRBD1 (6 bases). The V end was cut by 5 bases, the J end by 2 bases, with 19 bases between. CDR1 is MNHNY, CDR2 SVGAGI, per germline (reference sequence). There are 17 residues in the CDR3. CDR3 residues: CASSPPRRGGGNQPQHF. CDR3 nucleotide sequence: TGTGCCAGCAGTCCCCCGAGGCGAGGGGGAGGCAATCAGCCCCAGCATTTT.

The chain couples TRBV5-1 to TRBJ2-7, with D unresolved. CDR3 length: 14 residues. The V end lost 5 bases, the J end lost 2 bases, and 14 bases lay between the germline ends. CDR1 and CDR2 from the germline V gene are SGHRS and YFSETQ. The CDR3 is CASSLLDPTYEQYF. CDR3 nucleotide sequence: TGCGCCAGCAGTCTGCTAGACCCTACCTACGAGCAGTACTTC.